This T cell receptor (beta chain) was observed in a study of T cell repertoires in cytomegalovirus infection. On the study more broadly: Selection of CMV epitopes for the study included recently identified HLA-C-restricted and well-studied HLA-B-restricted ones. CMV infection and matching HLA type were both indicated by public TCR beta signatures.

The table lists this clonotype with many counts. The target antigen is unknown. TCRdb used MiXCR to reprocess the reads, holding one entry per CDR3 protein. The sample carries around 800,000 distinct CDR3 sequences, approximately 30% recorded once. Points from the study as a whole: Using cumulative public TCR beta family frequency, the authors identified those who carried CMV together with the relevant HLA. Predominance within the ex vivo response was attributable to HLA-C-restricted CMV-specific TCR beta clonotypes.

The CDR3 totals 16 residues. From germline, CDR1 is SEHNR and CDR2 FQNEAQ (reference sequence). V gave up 4 bases and J gave up 6 bases; unmatched junction bases: 9. The sequenced sample was cultured CD8+ T cells from PBMCs, obtained from culture after CMV antigen stimulation. The chain uses TRBV7-9 and TRBJ2-1, with 10 nucleotides matching TRBD1. The source of this sequence is a human donor in good health (CMV status not recorded). Some clones in this sample may be carry-over from other donors' samples. The CDR3 DNA sequence: TGTGCCAGCAGCTCACGACAGGGGGCTGAATTCAATGAGCAGTTCTTC. It translates to CASSSRQGAEFNEQFF.